This TCR beta chain was sequenced in a study of T cells in women clearing cervical HPV infection. Whole-study context: HLA type could not be excluded as a confounder.

The method was immunoSEQ multiplex PCR; TCRdb's version includes in-frame clones alone and lacks a portion of them. In total, the table holds under 50,000 clones. To note about this clone: Its antigen is as yet unknown. The read terminates 3 residues ahead of where the CDR3 ends, so the germline J gene completes it.

The CDR3 contains 16 residues. V was cut by 6 bases and J by 4 bases, with 20 bases left in between. Germline CDR1 and CDR2: LNHDA and SQIVND (reference sequence). Study conclusions and caveats: Each sample's T-cell count was unknown, possibly confounding richness.

Specimen: blood buffy coat. The TCR comes from a woman between 18 and 75 years old with a cervical HPV16 infection that either progressed to CIN3+ or cleared (not recorded which). The chain recombines TRBV19 with TRBJ2-3; TRBD2 might be the D (6 bases). CDR3 sequence: CASSRDFQVGSDTQYF. The CDR3 DNA, read in part, is TGTGCCAGTAGCCGGGACTTCCAGGTTGGCTCAGATACG.